This is a list of T cell receptor beta chains from one sample in a study of CD8 T cells in Susac syndrome. TCRdb redid the calling of the immunoSEQ multiplex PCR reads with MiXCR, one entry per CDR3 protein. The sample holds 80,000 to 95,000 distinct CDR3 sequences, 94% seen once. The sample comprised CD8+ T cells from PBMCs. The origin of the receptors is a human donor with Susac syndrome. The CDR3 runs from the conserved cysteine through the conserved F or W. A D gene is named only where the DNA matches it firmly. Clone size is not always given. Where it is, it says once, few, many or a class for expanded clones.

D gene: -
clone size: few
J gene: TRBJ1-1
V gene: TRBV19
CDR3 length: 14
CDR3 DNA: TGTGCCAGTAGTAACCGGGGTGGGAACACTGAAGCTTTCTTT
CDR3 protein: CASSNRGGNTEAFF

D gene: TRBD1
clone size: -
J gene: TRBJ2-7
V gene: TRBV7-3
CDR3 length: 14
CDR3 DNA: TGTGCCAGCAGCGATGGGACAGGGAGCCACGAGCAGTACTTC
CDR3 protein: CASSDGTGSHEQYF

D gene: TRBD2
clone size: -
J gene: TRBJ2-1
V gene: TRBV15
CDR3 length: 15
CDR3 DNA: TGTGCCACCAGCAGTGGGACTAGCGGGGGCAATGAGCAGTTCTTC
CDR3 protein: CATSSGTSGGNEQFF

D gene: TRBD1
clone size: -
J gene: TRBJ1-5
V gene: TRBV27
CDR3 length: 16
CDR3 DNA: TGTGCCAGCAGCTTCTCCCAGGGGGACCTCAATCAGCCCCAGCATTTT
CDR3 protein: CASSFSQGDLNQPQHF

D gene: -
clone size: -
J gene: TRBJ2-1
V gene: TRBV15
CDR3 length: 16
CDR3 DNA: TGTGCCACCAGCAGGGATCTGGAGACAGTCTACAATGAGCAGTTCTTC
CDR3 protein: CATSRDLETVYNEQFF

D gene: TRBD1
clone size: -
J gene: TRBJ1-5
V gene: TRBV27
CDR3 length: 14
CDR3 DNA: TGTGCCAGCAAGGCTCAGGGGGGGGATCAGCCCCAGCATTTT
CDR3 protein: CASKAQGGDQPQHF

D gene: -
clone size: -
J gene: TRBJ2-3
V gene: TRBV27
CDR3 length: 15
CDR3 DNA: TGTGCCAGCATTCATCGGGCTTTGGGTGCAGATACGCAGTATTTT
CDR3 protein: CASIHRALGADTQYF

D gene: -
clone size: -
J gene: TRBJ2-1
V gene: TRBV30
CDR3 length: 14
CDR3 DNA: TGTGCCTGGAGTGTGTTTCTGTCCTACAATGAGCAGTTCTTC
CDR3 protein: CAWSVFLSYNEQFF

D gene: -
clone size: once
J gene: TRBJ2-7
V gene: TRBV27
CDR3 length: 13
CDR3 DNA: TGTGCCAGCAGTCAACAGGCCTCCTACGAGCAGTACTTC
CDR3 protein: CASSQQASYEQYF

D gene: -
clone size: -
J gene: TRBJ1-5
V gene: TRBV27
CDR3 length: 12
CDR3 DNA: TGTGCCAGCAGGGCCGGGGGGCAGCCCCAGCATTTT
CDR3 protein: CASRAGGQPQHF

D gene: TRBD1
clone size: -
J gene: TRBJ2-1
V gene: TRBV15
CDR3 length: 15
CDR3 DNA: TGTGCCACCAGCAGAGGACAGGGGTCTAACAATGAGCAGTTCTTC
CDR3 protein: CATSRGQGSNNEQFF

D gene: TRBD1
clone size: -
J gene: TRBJ2-7
V gene: TRBV7-9
CDR3 length: 15
CDR3 DNA: TGTGCCAGCAGCTTAGGACAGGGTCCCTACTACGAGCAGTACTTC
CDR3 protein: CASSLGQGPYYEQYF

D gene: TRBD1
clone size: -
J gene: TRBJ1-5
V gene: TRBV6-5
CDR3 length: 12
CDR3 DNA: TGTGCCAGCAGTCCCCAGGGGGGGCCCCAGCATTTT
CDR3 protein: CASSPQGGPQHF

D gene: -
clone size: -
J gene: TRBJ2-2
V gene: TRBV30
CDR3 length: 12
CDR3 DNA: TGTGCCTGGAGTACTGGAACCGGGGAGCTGTTTTTT
CDR3 protein: CAWSTGTGELFF